The 2 T cell receptor beta chains presented below share a single source sample, sequenced in a study of OX40 agonist ivuxolimab in advanced cancers. The library was produced with the immunoSEQ multiplex PCR assay. TCRdb mirrors the immuneACCESS table, restricted to in-frame sequences. Some clones are absent from its copies; in checked studies, under half trace to an unresolved V gene, and the reason for the others is unknown. The sample table lists roughly 49,000 clones, 60% to 80% of them with a count of one. Approximately 8% of the sample is held by the ten biggest clonotypes. The sequencing here drew on CD4+ or CD8+ T cells sorted from blood, taken in a trial of the OX40 agonist ivuxolimab. These TCRs come from an adult with an advanced solid tumor such as melanoma, head and neck, liver or kidney cancer.

The chain recombines TRBV11-2 with TRBJ2-7; TRBD2 might be the D (6 bases). The CDR3 extends over 15 amino acids. The V gene's germline CDR1 is SGHAT and CDR2 FQNNGV. V was pared by 0 bases and J by 1 base, with 10 bases between. This CDR3 reads CASSLERRVSYEQYF. The CDR3 DNA is TGTGCCAGCAGCTTAGAAAGGAGGGTTTCCTACGAGCAGTACTTC.

This clone was seen a few times. V usage is TRBV5-4 and J usage is TRBJ2-3; weak D call: TRBD1 (5 bases). V was shortened by 1 base and J by 6 bases, with 18 bases between the two germline ends. Germline CDR1 and CDR2: SGHNT and YYREEE (reference sequence). The length of the CDR3 is 16 residues. In DNA form, the CDR3 reads TGTGCCAGCAGCTTGCCTAAGACAGCCTACGTGGATACGCAGTATTTT. This codes for CASSLPKTAYVDTQYF.